The rows below give T cell receptor beta chains drawn from one sample of a study of cytomegalovirus exposure and HLA in healthy donors. Data came from immunoSEQ multiplex PCR; TCRdb stores just in-frame clones and leaves some out. This table holds 70,000 to 100,000 clones. Material for sequencing was PBMCs. The receptors derive from a man between 18 and 29 years old in good health and CMV-seropositive. Each CDR3 is given without its conserved first and last residue.

ASSLGQEVKNIQY | TRBJ2-4 | TRBV7-9
ASSQVQGVETEAF | TRBJ1-1 | TRBV4-1
ASSVGHTTGELF | TRBJ2-2 | TRBV9
ASSLFADNLGSQGRIWPQH | TRBJ1-5 | TRBV28
ASSTQYEQY | - | TRBV28
ASSLSSGALQEQY | TRBJ2-7 | TRBV6-5
ASSLDIYQPQH | TRBJ1-5 | TRBV7-9
ASAGQGALVEAF | TRBJ1-1 | TRBV6-1
ASSAGSNQPQH | TRBJ1-5 | TRBV6-4
ASSLATGVGVF | TRBJ1-4 | TRBV5-8
ASRTLRGNTEAF | TRBJ1-1 | TRBV6-1
ASSEAGQYKDQPQH | TRBJ1-5 | TRBV2
ASSETGGYEQY | TRBJ2-7 | TRBV28
ATTPDRGSYNEQF | TRBJ2-1 | TRBV15
ASSLIDSYEQY | TRBJ2-7 | TRBV5-1
ASSYLRQSPEAF | TRBJ1-1 | TRBV6-5
ASMGRGGTEAF | TRBJ1-1 | TRBV2
ASSQGQGNYGYT | TRBJ1-2 | TRBV5-1
ASSGLPGTGIGEQF | TRBJ2-1 | TRBV25-1
ASSVGGGAVYNEQF | TRBJ2-1 | TRBV9
AWSVQGNQPQH | TRBJ1-5 | TRBV30
ASNDRDTEAF | TRBJ1-1 | TRBV6-1
ASSLRSAYEQY | - | TRBV13
ASSLRSGAWSNNYGYT | TRBJ1-2 | TRBV5-1
ASSYGGAPNYGYT | TRBJ1-2 | TRBV27
ASSFKDTQY | TRBJ2-3 | TRBV5-6
ASSANRDTSSYNEQF | TRBJ2-1 | TRBV9
ASSTHREIRGYT | TRBJ1-2 | TRBV28
ASSVTSGGESSYNEQF | TRBJ2-1 | TRBV27
ASSQDDTADQPQH | TRBJ1-5 | TRBV4-1
AWSAGLGSYEQY | - | TRBV30
ASSFPDRSTDTQY | TRBJ2-3 | TRBV28
ASSQDGRDRANTGELF | TRBJ2-2 | TRBV4-1
ASSQRQGTTDTDTQY | TRBJ2-3 | TRBV4-1
ASSTGTLEQF | TRBJ2-1 | TRBV6-5
ASSLTQGGVAF | TRBJ1-1 | TRBV5-4
ASSQGRVNTEAF | TRBJ1-1 | TRBV4-2
ASSGVVNTEAF | TRBJ1-1 | TRBV6-1
ASSPTGVGELF | TRBJ2-2 | TRBV19
ASSLGPLYEQY | TRBJ2-7 | TRBV5-6
ASMEGREAF | TRBJ1-1 | TRBV6-6
ASSFSGEVTEAF | TRBJ1-1 | TRBV5-1
ASSLTSGGPYEQY | TRBJ2-7 | TRBV7-2
ASSPTRAEETQY | TRBJ2-5 | TRBV18
ASSLGGGGYNQPQH | TRBJ1-5 | TRBV11-2
ASSLGFWTGGSNSPLH | TRBJ1-6 | TRBV5-8
ASSLGPPGVTEAF | TRBJ1-1 | TRBV28
ASSGRGRTGGHEQY | TRBJ2-7 | TRBV7-2
ASSPPGGYTEAF | TRBJ1-1 | TRBV18
ASSPGGATEAF | TRBJ1-1 | TRBV5-6
ASSFSGGLGETQY | TRBJ2-5 | TRBV7-2
ASSSELGEDEKLF | TRBJ1-4 | TRBV7-6
ASSQATGTGFDEQY | TRBJ2-7 | TRBV4-2
ASSPGQGGIEKLF | TRBJ1-4 | TRBV5-1
ASSLFTYEQY | TRBJ2-7 | TRBV28